Each of the 8 T cell receptor beta chains below was sequenced from the same sample in a study of radiotherapy plus CTLA-4 blockade in lung cancer. Here immunoSEQ multiplex PCR was the method, and the copy in TCRdb shows in-frame clones only, minus some. Of tens of thousands of clones listed, roughly 86% are singletons. Here the sequenced sample was peripheral blood, taken from a patient treated with radiotherapy plus ipilimumab. These TCRs come from a human donor with non-small cell lung cancer that progressed on radiotherapy plus ipilimumab.

With respect to this clone: One junction end disagrees with the germline gene, perhaps due to a read error. The V gene is TRBV2, the J gene TRBJ2-7; a possible D gene is TRBD1 (5 bases). There are 13 residues in the CDR3. Germline V CDR1 and CDR2: SNHLY, FYNNEI. The CDR3 here is CASREDSTYEQYF. DNA of the CDR3: TGTGCCAGCAGAGAAGACAGCACCTACGAGCAGTACTTC.

CDR3 DNA: TGTGCCATCAGTGCGGACAGGTTTGAAGCTTTCTTT. Its translation: CAISADRFEAFF. The genes are TRBV10-3 and TRBJ1-1; 7 bases fit TRBD1. Germline assignment: CDR1 ENHRY and CDR2 SYGVKD. J lost 7 bases, V lost 4 bases, and 3 bases had no gene match. This CDR3 region has 12 residues.

This rearrangement joins TRBV6-5 to TRBJ2-7, with unresolved D. V lost 0 bases and J lost 4, with 13 bases in between. The CDR3 totals 15 residues. The germline V gene has CDR1 MNHEY and CDR2 SVGAGI. The CDR3 region has the DNA TGTGCCAGCAGTTACTCGAGCGACTCTCGGTACGAGCAGTACTTC. Amino acid sequence: CASSYSSDSRYEQYF.

The CDR3 DNA follows: TGTGCCAGCAGCGTAGGAGGCAGGTTGAACACCGGGGAGCTGTTTTTT. Translating gives CASSVGGRLNTGELFF. The chain uses TRBV9 and TRBJ2-2, with D unclear. V was cut by 0 bases and J by 1 base, with 10 bases left in between. This CDR3 spans 16 amino acids. Germline CDR1 is SGDLS and CDR2 is YYNGEE. Variable domain in full (rest from reference TRBV9 and TRBJ2-2): DSGVTQTPKHLITATGQRVTLRCSPRSGDLSVYWYQQSLDQGLQFLIQYYNGEERAKGNILERFSAQQFPDLHSELNLSSLELGDSALYFCASSVGGRLNTGELFFGEGSRLTVL.

This rearrangement joins TRBV12-2 to TRBJ2-7; the table assigns TRBD1, which was not confirmed against the DNA. TRBV12-2 is a recognized pseudogene. CDR3 length: 16 residues. This chain's CDR3 is CASRPRTGKTLYEQYF. The CDR3 nucleotides are TGTGCAAGTCGCCCCAGGACAGGAAAGACATTATACGAGCAGTACTTC.

This rearrangement joins TRBV11-2 to TRBJ2-5, with D possibly being TRBD1 (6 bases). Germline lookup yields CDR1 SGHAT and CDR2 FQNNGV. Trimming left V 4 bases short and J 2 bases short, with 11 bases between. CDR3 size: 14 residues. The CDR3 DNA is TGTGCCAGCAGCTCCTCGGACAGACAAGAGACCCAGTACTTC. It yields the protein CASSSSDRQETQYF.

The chain joins TRBV7-3 to TRBJ2-3; possibly TRBD2 for D (6 bases). The germline V gene encodes CDR1 SGHTA and CDR2 FQGTGA. The CDR3 extends over 15 amino acids. V lost 1 base, J lost 7 bases, and 15 bases lay in between. CDR3 region: CASSLKGGKTYTQYF. The CDR3 DNA reads TGTGCCAGCAGCTTAAAAGGAGGGAAAACATATACGCAGTATTTT.

The chain carries TRBV19 and TRBJ2-3, with 9 bases identical to TRBD2. Per germline, CDR1 LNHDA and CDR2 SQIVND (reference sequence). The CDR3 covers 17 residues. V lost 4 bases and J lost 4; bases outside the gene matches: 12. The CDR3 DNA reads as TGTGCCAGTAGTACCTCCCAGCGGGGGGCTCTGGCAGATACGCAGTATTTT. It is translated as CASSTSQRGALADTQYF.